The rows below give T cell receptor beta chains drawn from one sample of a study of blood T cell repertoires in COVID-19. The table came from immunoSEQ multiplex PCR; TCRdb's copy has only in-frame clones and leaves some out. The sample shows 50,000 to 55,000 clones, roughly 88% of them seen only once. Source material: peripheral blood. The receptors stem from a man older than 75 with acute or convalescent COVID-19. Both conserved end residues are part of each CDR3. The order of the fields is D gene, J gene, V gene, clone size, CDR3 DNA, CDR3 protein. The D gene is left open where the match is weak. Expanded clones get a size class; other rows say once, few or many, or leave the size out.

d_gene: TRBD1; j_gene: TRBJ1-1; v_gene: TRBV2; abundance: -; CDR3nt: TGTGCCAGCAGCGTGGACAGGGGGCACACTGAAGCTTTCTTT; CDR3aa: CASSVDRGHTEAFF
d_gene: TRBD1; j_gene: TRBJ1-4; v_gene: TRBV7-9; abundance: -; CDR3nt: TGTGCCAGCAGCCTCACCGGGACAGGGGGCACTAATGAAAAACTGTTTTTT; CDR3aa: CASSLTGTGGTNEKLFF
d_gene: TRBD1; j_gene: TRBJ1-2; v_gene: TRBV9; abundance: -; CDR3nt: TGTGCCAGCAGCCTGGGACAGGGTGCCTATGGCTACACCTTC; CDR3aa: CASSLGQGAYGYTF
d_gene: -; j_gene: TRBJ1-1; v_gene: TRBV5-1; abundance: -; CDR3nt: TGCGCCAGCAGACGGACAGACATGAACACTGAAGCTTTCTTT; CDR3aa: CASRRTDMNTEAFF
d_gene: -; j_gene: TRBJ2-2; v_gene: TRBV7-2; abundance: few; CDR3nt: TGTGCCAGCAGCCCTAGGTGGAGAGGCACCGGGGAGCTGTTTTTT; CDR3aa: CASSPRWRGTGELFF
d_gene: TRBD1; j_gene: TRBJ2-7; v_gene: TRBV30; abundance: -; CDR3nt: TGTGCCTGGGGGGTACCGGGACAGGGACCTTACGAGCAGTACTTC; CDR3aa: CAWGVPGQGPYEQYF
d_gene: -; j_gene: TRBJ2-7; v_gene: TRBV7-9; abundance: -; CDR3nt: TGTGCCAGCAGCTTGCGAGGCGAGCAGTACTTC; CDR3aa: CASSLRGEQYF
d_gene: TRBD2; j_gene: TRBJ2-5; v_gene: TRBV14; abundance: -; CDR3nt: TGTGCCAGCAGCCCCGGGGGACTAGCGGGGGGGCGTGAGACCCAGTACTTC; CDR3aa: CASSPGGLAGGRETQYF
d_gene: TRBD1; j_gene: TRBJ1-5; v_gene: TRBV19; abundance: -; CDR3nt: TGTGCCAGTAGAAGACAGGGCCCCAATCAGCCCCAGCATTTT; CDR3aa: CASRRQGPNQPQHF
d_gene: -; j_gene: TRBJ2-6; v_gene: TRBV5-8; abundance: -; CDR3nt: TGTGCCAGTCCAACTGACTGGCCGTGGGCCAACGTCCTGACTTTC; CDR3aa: CASPTDWPWANVLTF
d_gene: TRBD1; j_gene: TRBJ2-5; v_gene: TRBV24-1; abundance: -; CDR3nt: TGTGCCACCAGTGATTCTGGGACAGGTTTGATGGCCCAGTACTTC; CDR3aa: CATSDSGTGLMAQYF